The 13 T cell receptor beta chains presented below share a single source sample, sequenced in a study of T cell changes during pregnancy in multiple sclerosis. This table comes from immunoSEQ multiplex PCR, and its TCRdb copy is limited to in-frame clones, with some not included. The table shows 50,000 or so clones, with nearly 95% occurring only once. Sequencing was performed on CD4+ T cells from peripheral blood mononuclear cells, taken in the second trimester of pregnancy. The receptors come from a female donor with multiple sclerosis, enrolled in a pregnancy study.

This chain links TRBV19 with TRBJ2-5, with 12 bases aligning to TRBD2. CDR1 is LNHDA and CDR2 is SQIVND in the germline V gene (reference sequence). The CDR3 totals 16 residues. V trimming: 5 bases; J trimming: 3 bases; junction bases outside the gene matches: 7. The CDR3 DNA reads as TGTGCCAGTAGTCCCCTAGCGGGGGGGCCAGAAGAGACCCAGTACTTC. Its translation is CASSPLAGGPEETQYF.

This clone was seen a single time. The J gene is TRBJ1-2, the V gene TRBV7-9; D ambiguous. Deletions cut 4 bases from V and 7 bases from J, with 19 bases between. Germline CDR1 is SEHNR and CDR2 is FQNEAQ (reference sequence). CDR3 length equals 15 residues. The CDR3 here is CASSSRGSDLRGYTF. The CDR3 DNA is TGTGCCAGCAGCTCGCGGGGTTCAGACTTACGTGGCTACACCTTC.

The chain carries TRBV6-5 and TRBJ2-7; TRBD1 aligns across 8 bases. Germline V gene lookup returns CDR1 MNHEY and CDR2 SVGAGI. The CDR3 length is 13 residues. J gave up 0 bases and V 10 bases, and 5 bases lay outside the gene matches. Here the CDR3 reads CATSGQVSYEQYF. Here the CDR3 DNA reads TGTGCCACATCGGGACAGGTCTCCTACGAGCAGTACTTC.

The chain joins TRBV5-4 to TRBJ1-5, with D possibly TRBD1 on 6 matching bases. Between the trimmed V and J ends, which lost 3 bases and 0 bases, there was a span of 19 bases. Germline V gene sequence: CDR1 SGHNT, CDR2 YYREEE (reference sequence). The CDR3 runs 18 residues. In DNA, the CDR3 is TGTGCCAGCAGCTGGGGTGGGGGCGGACAGATTAGCAATCAGCCCCAGCATTTT. As protein: CASSWGGGGQISNQPQHF.

V usage is TRBV28 and J usage is TRBJ1-1; D not certain. The CDR3 contains 13 residues. V was cut by 5 bases and J by 1 base, with 8 bases left in between. From germline, CDR1 is MDHEN and CDR2 SYDVKM. The CDR3 nucleotides read TGTGCCAGCAGTGGCCCGCCGAACACTGAAGCTTTCTTT. Translating gives CASSGPPNTEAFF.

The CDR3 DNA is TGTGCCAGCAGCTTGGAAATCGGTGAGCAGTTCTTC. Translated: CASSLEIGEQFF. The chain employs TRBV5-4 and TRBJ2-1, with D unresolved. V was trimmed by 0 bases and J by 9 bases, leaving 7 bases between them. Looked up from germline, CDR1 is SGHNT and CDR2 is YYREEE (reference sequence). The length of the CDR3 is 12 residues.

The V call is TRBV10-3, the J call TRBJ2-3; the D is unclear. The germline V gene encodes CDR1 ENHRY and CDR2 SYGVKD. Trimming took 6 bases from V and 0 from J, leaving 7 bases between them. The CDR3 is 13 amino acids. CDR3 DNA sequence: TGTGCCATCAGCCTTCCGAGCACAGATACGCAGTATTTT. As protein: CAISLPSTDTQYF.

The chain combines TRBV7-2 with TRBJ1-2; D is undetermined. V gave up 4 bases and J gave up 9 bases, with 15 bases separating them. CDR3 length: 13 residues. CDR1 and CDR2 (germline): SGHTA, FQGNSA. CDR3 amino acids: CASSSYEGRSYTF. Here the CDR3 DNA reads TGTGCCAGCAGCTCTTATGAGGGTCGAAGCTACACCTTC.

This clone was observed once. The chain uses TRBV19 and TRBJ2-7; weak D call: TRBD2 (5 bases). The germline CDR1 and CDR2 sequences are LNHDA and SQIVND (reference sequence). Trimming took 6 bases from V and 0 from J, leaving 9 bases between them. The CDR3 is 13 amino acids. CDR3 sequence reads: CASSGVASYEQYF. In DNA, the CDR3 is TGTGCCAGTAGCGGGGTGGCCTCCTACGAGCAGTACTTC.

The chain has TRBV5-4 and TRBJ2-5, with 9 nucleotides matching TRBD1. CDR1 is SGHNT, CDR2 YYREEE, per germline (reference sequence). This CDR3 has 15 amino acids. The V and J ends lost 4 bases and 5 bases, in that order; junction bases with no gene match: 9. For the CDR3, the DNA is TGTGCCAGCAGCACGGACAGGGGAGGAGGTGAGACCCAGTACTTC. Its protein product is CASSTDRGGGETQYF. The complete variable domain, with remaining parts taken from reference TRBV5-4 and TRBJ2-5, reads ETGVTQSPTHLIKTRGQQVTLRCSSQSGHNTVSWYQQALGQGPQFIFQYYREEENGRGNFPPRFSGLQFPNYSSELNVNALELDDSALYLCASSTDRGGGETQYFGPGTRLLVL.

The V and J genes are TRBV19 and TRBJ1-1, with 8 positions matching TRBD1. J was trimmed by 5 bases and V by 4 bases; bases with no gene match: 9. There are 15 residues in the CDR3. Germline V gives CDR1 LNHDA, CDR2 SQIVND (reference sequence). CDR3 residues: CASSTPWTGWTEAFF. CDR3 sequence (DNA): TGTGCCAGTAGTACTCCCTGGACAGGGTGGACTGAAGCTTTCTTT.

The gene calls are TRBV2 and TRBJ1-2; D ambiguous. Germline assignment: CDR1 SNHLY and CDR2 FYNNEI. V lost 7 bases to trimming and J lost 2 bases, with 8 bases between them. The CDR3 contains 12 residues. Here the CDR3 DNA reads TGTGCCAGCAACGCGGTAAACTATGGCTACACCTTC. Amino acids: CASNAVNYGYTF.

This chain links TRBV10-3 with TRBJ2-3; 9 positions agree with TRBD2. This CDR3 spans 17 amino acids. Trimming cost V 3 bases and J 8 bases; bases outside gene matches: 15. Germline V gene lookup returns CDR1 ENHRY and CDR2 SYGVKD. The CDR3 nucleotides are TGTGCCATCAGTGACGCGACGGGGCGGCTTAGCGGGGGTACGCAGTATTTT. Protein: CAISDATGRLSGGTQYF.